The 8 T cell receptor beta chains below come from one sample, sequenced in a study of cytomegalovirus exposure and HLA in healthy donors. The primer mix had 60 Vbeta and 13 Jbeta primers. Data came from immunoSEQ multiplex PCR; TCRdb stores just in-frame clones and leaves some out. Altogether about 160,000 clones are present, roughly 82% being singletons, with the ten largest covering around a tenth. The sequenced material came from PBMCs. These TCRs come from a man between 45 and 60 years old in good health and CMV-seropositive.

The V call is TRBV10-3, the J call TRBJ2-2, with 8 positions matching TRBD2. Germline values: CDR1 ENHRY, CDR2 SYGVKD. This CDR3 spans 16 amino acids. J gave up 2 bases and V 2 bases, and 4 bases lay outside the gene matches. The CDR3 sequence is CAISEPGLDNTGELFF. DNA for the CDR3: TGTGCCATCAGTGAGCCGGGACTAGACAACACCGGGGAGCTGTTTTTT.

This clone was seen more than once but under ten times. CDR3 sequence reads: CASSLTGQLFANTIYF. The CDR3 region has the DNA TGTGCCAGCAGCCTGACCGGACAGTTATTTGCGAACACCATATATTTT. The chain joins TRBV5-6 to TRBJ1-3; TRBD1 is a possible D gene (6 bases). The CDR3 is 16 amino acids. Germline CDR1 reads SGHDT; CDR2 reads YYEEEE. Trimming shortened V by 4 bases and J by 7 bases, and 21 bases separated the two germline ends.

J is TRBJ1-2 and V is TRBV5-6; D ambiguous. Trimming stripped 4 bases from V and 5 bases from J, with 15 bases between. Germline V CDR1 and CDR2: SGHDT, YYEEEE. CDR3 length equals 14 residues. CDR3: CASSPDAGGYGYTF. Here the CDR3 DNA reads TGTGCCAGCAGCCCCGACGCCGGCGGGTATGGCTACACCTTC.

The chain uses TRBV7-9 and TRBJ2-3, with D perhaps TRBD2 (6 bases). The CDR3 is made up of 15 amino acids. The V end was cut by 2 bases, the J end by 0 bases, with 9 bases between. In germline, CDR1 is SEHNR, CDR2 FQNEAQ (reference sequence). The DNA of the CDR3 is TGTGCCAGCAGCTTAAAACTAGCTAGCACAGATACGCAGTATTTT. Its protein product is CASSLKLASTDTQYF.

This chain links TRBV19 with TRBJ1-1; D might be TRBD1 (5 bases). The germline V gene encodes CDR1 LNHDA and CDR2 SQIVND (reference sequence). V gave up 7 bases and J gave up 1 base, with 10 bases separating them. CDR3 size: 13 residues. CDR3 DNA sequence: TGTGCCAGTACAACACAGGAGAACACTGAAGCTTTCTTT. Its translation is CASTTQENTEAFF.

The CDR3 is CASSLVLEPGTDTQYF. The CDR3 coding sequence is TGTGCCAGCAGCTTAGTTCTGGAGCCGGGCACAGATACGCAGTATTTT. V is TRBV7-9 and J is TRBJ2-3; D remains ambiguous. This CDR3 is built from 16 residues. The ends were cut back, 1 base at V and 1 base at J, with 12 bases in the middle. In germline, CDR1 is SEHNR, CDR2 FQNEAQ (reference sequence).

This clone has a handful of counts. The chain recombines TRBV5-1 with TRBJ1-2, with TRBD1 matching 9 bases. The ends lost 4 bases at V and 0 bases at J; junction bases unmatched: 10. Germline-derived CDR1 and CDR2 are SGHRS and YFSETQ. The CDR3 consists of 17 residues. CDR3 sequence reads: CASSPSDRGPANYGYTF. The CDR3 DNA is TGCGCCAGCAGCCCCTCGGACAGGGGCCCAGCTAACTATGGCTACACCTTC. The entire variable domain, with the rest obtained from reference TRBV5-1 and TRBJ1-2, is as follows: KAGVTQTPRYLIKTRGQQVTLSCSPISGHRSVSWYQQTPGQGLQFLFEYFSETQRNKGNFPGRFSGRQFSNSRSEMNVSTLELGDSALYLCASSPSDRGPANYGYTFGSGTRLTVV.

The chain combines TRBV6-1 with TRBJ2-5; 12 bases line up with TRBD2. The V gene's germline CDR1 is MNHNS and CDR2 SASEGT. This CDR3 spans 15 amino acids. Trimming at V came to 3 bases and at J to 4 bases, leaving 3 bases not matched to a gene. The CDR3 DNA reads TGTGCCAGCAGTGACACGGGACTAGCGGGAGAGACCCAGTACTTC. It translates to CASSDTGLAGETQYF.